One sample yielded the 17 T cell receptor beta chains listed below, sequenced in a study of glioma-infiltrating T cells after dendritic cell vaccination. Time point in this sample: after dendritic cell vaccination, including at tumor progression/relapse. Repertoires were generated with immunoSEQ multiplex PCR, while TCRdb's copy carries only in-frame clones and drops some. The table records tens of thousands of clones, 85% to 90% of them present only once. Sequencing was performed on blood, taken after dendritic cell vaccination. Receptor source: a human donor with glioblastoma.

The chain carries TRBV7-2 and TRBJ2-3; D call uncertain. The ends were cut back, 6 bases at V and 2 bases at J, with 12 bases in the middle. CDR1 SGHTA and CDR2 FQGNSA come from the germline V gene. This CDR3 is built from 14 residues. This chain's CDR3 is CASSVSRSTDTQYF. As DNA, the CDR3 is TGTGCCAGCAGTGTGTCGCGATCCACAGATACGCAGTATTTT.

J is TRBJ2-1 and V is TRBV9, with 12 bases aligning to TRBD2. The CDR3 sequence is 17 residues long. Germline V gene data show CDR1 as SGDLS and CDR2 as YYNGEE. J gave up 8 bases and V 3 bases, and 12 bases lay outside the gene matches. CDR3 amino acids: CASSAASGGARAHEQFF. The CDR3 nucleotides read TGTGCCAGCAGCGCGGCTAGCGGGGGGGCTCGAGCACATGAGCAGTTCTTC.

The CDR3 coding sequence is TGTGCCATCAGTGACCGACAGGGGGCTACAGATACGCAGTATTTT. Protein sequence: CAISDRQGATDTQYF. The V gene is TRBV10-3, the J gene TRBJ2-3; 10 bases line up with TRBD1. Germline V CDR1 and CDR2: ENHRY, SYGVKD. Losses at the gene ends were 3 bases for V and 3 bases for J; bases not matched to a gene: 3. CDR3 length: 15 amino acids.

This clone turned up a few times. V is TRBV2 and J is TRBJ2-2; no clear D gene. Trimming took off 4 bases at V and 7 bases at J, with 4 bases between the two ends. This CDR3 region has 11 residues. Germline CDR1 SNHLY, CDR2 FYNNEI. The CDR3 coding sequence is TGTGCCAGCAGTGTTTACGGGGAGCTGTTTTTT. Translating it yields CASSVYGELFF.

This sequence joins TRBV27 and TRBJ2-7; D not resolved. V lost 10 bases to trimming and J lost 3 bases, with 13 bases between them. Germline V gives CDR1 MNHEY, CDR2 SMNVEV (reference sequence). The CDR3 spans 12 residues. CDR3 protein: CATLAADYEQYF. Here the CDR3 DNA reads TGTGCCACCCTGGCGGCAGACTACGAGCAGTACTTC.

The table lists this clone with a few counts. The chain carries TRBV19 and TRBJ2-2; D remains ambiguous. This CDR3 region has 14 residues. The ends were cut back, 3 bases at V and 1 base at J, with 6 bases in the middle. The germline CDR1 and CDR2 sequences are LNHDA and SQIVND (reference sequence). The CDR3 loop is CASSMSLNTGELFF. The CDR3 DNA is TGTGCCAGTAGTATGAGCTTGAACACCGGGGAGCTGTTTTTT.

For the CDR3, the DNA is TGCGCCAGCAGCCGCCGGGACAGCCAAGAGACCCAGTACTTC. It translates to CASSRRDSQETQYF. This chain uses TRBV4-1 with TRBJ2-5; 7 bases line up with TRBD1. Germline values: CDR1 MGHRA, CDR2 YSYEKL. CDR3 length: 14 amino acids. V lost 4 bases and J lost 1; bases outside the gene matches: 3.

Here the CDR3 DNA reads TGTGCCAGCAGCGACAGGGGGGTTGAAGCTTTCTTT. Protein sequence: CASSDRGVEAFF. The rearrangement uses TRBV28 and TRBJ1-1; 9 positions match TRBD1. This CDR3 has 12 residues. CDR1 is MDHEN, CDR2 SYDVKM, per germline. Losses at the gene ends were 6 bases for V and 7 bases for J; bases not matched to a gene: 3.

The sample holds a few counts of this clone. V gene TRBV5-1 combines with J gene TRBJ1-1; 7 bases map to TRBD1. Germline assignment: CDR1 SGHRS and CDR2 YFSETQ. The V and J ends lost 0 bases and 2 bases, in that order; junction bases with no gene match: 1. The CDR3 runs to 14 residues. The CDR3, as DNA: TGCGCCAGCAGCTTGGGGACAGGTAACACTGAAGCTTTCTTT. It specifies CASSLGTGNTEAFF.

The chain recombines TRBV2 with TRBJ1-6, with D unclear. Trimming removed 4 bases from V and 2 bases from J, with 9 bases in between. Germline CDR1 reads SNHLY; CDR2 reads FYNNEI. CDR3 length equals 15 residues. This chain's CDR3 is CASSVSATYNSPLHF. In DNA form, the CDR3 reads TGTGCCAGCAGTGTCAGCGCGACCTATAATTCACCCCTCCACTTT.

The CDR3 loop is CASSKAGDISYEQYF. The DNA of the CDR3 is TGTGCCAGCTCTAAAGCAGGGGATATTTCCTACGAGCAGTACTTC. The chain couples TRBV28 to TRBJ2-7; maybe TRBD1 (6 bases). This CDR3 is 15 amino acids long. Germline-derived CDR1 and CDR2 are MDHEN and SYDVKM. V dropped 8 bases and J dropped 1 base, with 18 bases sitting between them.

There are a few counts of this clone. This chain uses TRBV4-3 with TRBJ2-6; D remains unclear. This CDR3 region has 14 residues. The V end lost 4 bases, the J end lost 1 base, and 5 bases lay between the germline ends. Germline loops: CDR1 LGHNA, CDR2 YSLEER. The CDR3 region has the DNA TGCGCCAGCAGCCGAGGTTCTGGGGCCAACGTCCTGACTTTC. Its protein is CASSRGSGANVLTF.

This clone came up a few times. The CDR3 bases are TGCGCCAGCAGCCAAGATGCAGGAAATAATTCACCCCTCCACTTT. It encodes CASSQDAGNNSPLHF. The chain couples TRBV4-1 to TRBJ1-6; D not certain. CDR1 and CDR2 from the germline V gene are MGHRA and YSYEKL. The V gene lost 0 bases and the J gene lost 5 bases, with 8 bases spanning the gap. CDR3 size: 15 residues.

This clone has only one observation. V usage is TRBV13 and J usage is TRBJ2-3, with 9 positions matching TRBD2. Germline V gene sequence: CDR1 PRHDT, CDR2 FYEKMQ (reference sequence). J gave up 5 bases and V 5 bases, and 20 bases lay outside the gene matches. The CDR3 is 19 amino acids. The CDR3 spells CASSVSLSQLAGPRDTQYF. CDR3 DNA: TGTGCCAGCAGCGTGAGCTTATCCCAGCTAGCGGGGCCTAGAGATACGCAGTATTTT.

The chain recombines TRBV19 with TRBJ1-3; TRBD1 is a possible D gene (5 bases). The ends were cut back, 8 bases at V and 6 bases at J, with 17 bases in the middle. The CDR3 is made up of 14 amino acids. Per germline, CDR1 LNHDA and CDR2 SQIVND (reference sequence). The CDR3 sequence is CASGKTVSENTIYF. The DNA of the CDR3 is TGTGCCAGTGGAAAGACAGTGTCGGAAAACACCATATATTTT.

The V call is TRBV4-3, the J call TRBJ2-1, with 11 bases lining up with TRBD2. The V gene's germline CDR1 is LGHNA and CDR2 YSLEER. The CDR3 is 15 residues long. J lost 7 bases, V lost 4 bases, and 6 bases had no gene match. CDR3 in amino acids: CASSRGTSGDNEQFF. CDR3 in DNA: TGCGCCAGCAGCCGGGGGACTAGCGGAGATAATGAGCAGTTCTTC.

The J gene is TRBJ1-2, the V gene TRBV7-3; the D is unclear. This CDR3 comprises 13 residues. Germline CDR1 and CDR2: SGHTA and FQGTGA. V dropped 2 bases and J dropped 1 base, with 5 bases sitting between them. CDR3 sequence reads: CASSLGHNYGYTF. In nucleotides, the CDR3 is TGTGCCAGCAGCTTAGGGCATAACTATGGCTACACCTTC. The entire variable domain, with the rest obtained from reference TRBV7-3 and TRBJ1-2, is as follows: GAGVSQTPSNKVTEKGKYVELRCDPISGHTALYWYRQSLGQGPEFLIYFQGTGAADDSGLPNDRFFAVRPEGSVSTLKIQRTERGDSAVYLCASSLGHNYGYTFGSGTRLTVV.